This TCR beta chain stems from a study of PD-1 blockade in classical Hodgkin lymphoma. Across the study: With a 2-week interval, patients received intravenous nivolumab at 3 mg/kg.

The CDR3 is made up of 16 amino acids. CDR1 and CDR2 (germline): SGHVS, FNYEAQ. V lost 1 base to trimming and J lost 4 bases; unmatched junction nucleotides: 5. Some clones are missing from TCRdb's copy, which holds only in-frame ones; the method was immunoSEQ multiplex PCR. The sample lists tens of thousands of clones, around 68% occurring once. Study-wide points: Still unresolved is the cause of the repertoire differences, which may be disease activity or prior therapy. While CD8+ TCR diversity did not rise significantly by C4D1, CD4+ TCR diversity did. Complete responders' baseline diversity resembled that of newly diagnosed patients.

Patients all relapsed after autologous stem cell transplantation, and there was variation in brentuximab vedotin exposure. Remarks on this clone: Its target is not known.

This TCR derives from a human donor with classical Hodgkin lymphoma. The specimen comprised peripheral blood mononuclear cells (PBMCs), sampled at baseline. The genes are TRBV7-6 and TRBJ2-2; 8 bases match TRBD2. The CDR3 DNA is TGTGCCAGCAGCTTAGACGCGGGGGGACCCACCGGGGAGCTGTTTTTT. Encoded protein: CASSLDAGGPTGELFF.